The 6 T cell receptor beta chains given below trace back to one sample, sequenced in a study of spatial heterogeneity in lung cancer. Documented time point: blood at routine non-recurrence follow-up after resection. Each CDR3 protein is one row after TCRdb ran MiXCR on the 5' RACE reads. The table includes roughly 45,000 distinct CDR3 sequences, about 23% detected once. Sequenced material: PBMCs, taken at follow-up. Receptor source: a female donor with early-stage non-small cell lung cancer.

This clonotype appeared once. The J gene is TRBJ2-3, the V gene TRBV6-6; TRBD2 might be the D (5 bases). The CDR3 is made up of 15 amino acids. The V and J ends lost 6 bases and 0 bases respectively, with 13 bases between them. Germline V gene data show CDR1 as MNHNY and CDR2 as SVGAGI (reference sequence). Here the CDR3 reads CASSPFPGSTDTQYF. The CDR3 bases are TGTGCCAGCAGCCCGTTCCCGGGGAGCACAGATACGCAGTATTTT.

V gene TRBV11-1 combines with J gene TRBJ2-1; no firm D call. The V gene lost 5 bases and the J gene lost 1 base, with 15 bases spanning the gap. Germline V gives CDR1 SGHAT, CDR2 FQDESV (reference sequence). This CDR3 spans 16 amino acids. In nucleotides, the CDR3 is TGTGCCAGCAGCGAGAGACCTAGTATTTCCTACAATGAGCAGTTCTTC. Translated: CASSERPSISYNEQFF.

This clonotype is judged medium-sized (0.01 to 0.1%). This chain connects TRBV5-4 to TRBJ1-6; D is unclear. The germline gives CDR1 SGHNT, CDR2 YYREEE (reference sequence). This CDR3 is 13 amino acids long. The V end was cut by 9 bases, the J end by 12 bases, with 19 bases between. CDR3: CATREGNAGPLHF. CDR3 sequence (DNA): TGTGCCACTCGGGAGGGAAACGCGGGACCCCTCCACTTT.

This clonotype was seen once. J is TRBJ2-7 and V is TRBV6-1; weak D call: TRBD1 (6 bases). CDR3 length: 14 residues. V was clipped by 5 bases and J by 5 bases, with 16 bases between them. CDR1 MNHNS and CDR2 SASEGT come from the germline V gene. This CDR3 is CASSPTGFRNEQYF. CDR3 nucleotides: TGTGCCAGCAGTCCTACAGGGTTCAGAAACGAGCAGTACTTC.

This chain uses TRBV20-1 with TRBJ2-6, with D unresolved. V lost 6 bases and J lost 0, with 12 bases in between. Germline CDR1 is DFQATT and CDR2 is SNEGSKA (reference sequence). CDR3 length equals 15 residues. The chain's CDR3 is CSASLGSSGANVLTF. The CDR3 coding sequence is TGCAGTGCGAGTCTGGGGTCCTCTGGGGCCAACGTCCTGACTTTC.

The chain recombines TRBV11-1 with TRBJ2-1; 11 nucleotides align to TRBD2. This CDR3 spans 16 amino acids. Germline-derived CDR1 and CDR2 are SGHAT and FQDESV (reference sequence). V shed 5 bases, J shed 4 bases, and the junction held 7 bases outside the gene matches. CDR3 bases: TGTGCCAGCAGCGTATCCGGGACTAGCGGATACAATGAGCAGTTCTTC. Translation: CASSVSGTSGYNEQFF. The whole variable domain, filled in from reference TRBV11-1 and TRBJ2-1, reads EAEVAQSPRYKITEKSQAVAFWCDPISGHATLYWYRQILGQGPELLVQFQDESVVDDSQLPKDRFSAERLKGVDSTLKIQPAELGDSAMYLCASSVSGTSGYNEQFFGPGTRLTVL.